These 23 T cell receptor beta chains share one sample of origin, sequenced in a study of prognosis after radiotherapy for stage I lung cancer. By two-round multiplex PCR, the TCR beta CDR3 was amplified from genomic DNA. Round one of PCR was performed, and it used primers specific to each TRBV and TRBJ gene. MiXCR, applied by TCRdb to the multiplex PCR reads, yields one record per CDR3 protein. The sample yields approximately 17,000 distinct CDR3 sequences, around 40% seen once. The sample consisted of PBMCs, taken before or after stereotactic body radiation therapy (not recorded which). These receptor sequences come from a donor over 45 with non-small cell lung cancer.

Concerning this clonotype: A far more abundant clone sits one base away, making this likely a read error. The CDR3 is CASRKDTIYEQYF. CDR3 DNA sequence: TGTGCCAGTCGGAAGGACACCATTTACGAGCAGTACTTC. The rearrangement uses TRBV6-4 and TRBJ2-7, with D perhaps TRBD1 (5 bases). This CDR3 is built from 13 residues. CDR1 and CDR2 from the germline V gene are MRHNA and SNTAGT. Trimming cost V 9 bases and J 4 bases, with 16 bases left between them.

For this clonotype: The junction shows a germline mismatch at one end, possibly a read error. The chain links TRBV6-1 to TRBJ2-2; TRBD2 aligns across 9 bases. The CDR3 is made up of 16 amino acids. Germline V gene data show CDR1 as MNHNS and CDR2 as SASEGT. DNA of the CDR3: TGTGCCATCAGTGTAGTTGTTAGCGGGGGCACCGGGGAGCTGTTTTTT. Amino acid sequence: CAISVVVSGGTGELFF.

Turning to this clonotype: It may be a read error: a sequence one base away is much more abundant. V usage is TRBV9 and J usage is TRBJ1-1; D uncertain. Germline V gives CDR1 SGDLS, CDR2 YYNGEE. The CDR3 covers 14 residues. Trimming pared 1 base from V and 4 bases from J, leaving 11 bases between. The CDR3 reads CASSVFEDGTEAFF. In DNA, the CDR3 is TGTGCCAGCAGCGTATTCGAGGACGGCACTGAAGCTTTCTTT.

The V gene is TRBV6-1, the J gene TRBJ2-7; D may be TRBD2 (6 bases). Trimming removed 7 bases at V and 3 bases at J, with 19 bases between. CDR1 is MNHNS and CDR2 is SASEGT in the germline V gene. This CDR3 has 15 amino acids. CDR3 DNA: TGTGCCAGCAAAGTTTTCTGGGCGGGGTTCTACGAGCAGTACTTC. The encoded protein is CASKVFWAGFYEQYF.

Notes on this clonotype: Germline and junction disagree at one end, which may indicate a read error. The rearrangement links TRBV12-3 or TRBV12-4 to TRBJ1-2, with D perhaps matching TRBD1 (6 bases). This CDR3 contains 13 residues. The CDR3 DNA sequence: TGTACCAGCACTTTGGGGGCACCTCATGGCTACACCTTC. As protein: CTSTLGAPHGYTF.

V is TRBV7-6 and J is TRBJ2-7; 9 bases match TRBD1. CDR1 is SGHVS, CDR2 FNYEAQ, per germline. The V segment lost 5 bases and the J segment 5 bases; nucleotides outside the gene matches: 10. The CDR3 length is 15 residues. CDR3 residues: CASSRLGQGSDEQYF. CDR3 coding DNA: TGTGCCAGCAGCAGACTGGGACAGGGATCCGACGAGCAGTACTTC.

A note on this clonotype: A read error may explain this, as a much larger clone is one base away. The J gene is TRBJ1-5, the V gene TRBV20-1; unclear D gene. V dropped 4 bases and J dropped 6 bases, with 10 bases sitting between them. CDR1 DFQATT and CDR2 SNEGSKA come from the germline V gene (reference sequence). There are 12 residues in the CDR3. The CDR3, as DNA: TGCAGTGCTACGGGGAACAGTCAGCCCCAGCATTTT. Translating it yields CSATGNSQPQHF.

Of note for this clonotype: One end of the junction is discordant with germline, which a read error may explain. The V call is TRBV20-1, the J call TRBJ2-7; D not resolved. The CDR3 runs 14 residues. Germline V gives CDR1 DFQATT, CDR2 SNEGSKA (reference sequence). CDR3 residues: CSANGAVISYEQYF. CDR3 sequence (DNA): TGCAGTGCTAACGGAGCCGTAATCTCCTATGAGCAGTACTTC.

Regarding this clonotype: This may be a read error: a much more frequent sequence differs by one nucleotide. The V call is TRBV19, the J call TRBJ1-1; no clear D. The CDR3 covers 16 residues. V was clipped by 6 bases and J by 8 bases, with 25 bases between them. The germline V gene encodes CDR1 LNHDA and CDR2 SQIVND (reference sequence). As DNA, the CDR3 is TGTGCCAGTAGAAAAACAGCGGCACGGGAGAGTGTGGAAGCTTTCTTT. Protein product: CASRKTAARESVEAFF.

This clonotype was recorded many times. The chain links TRBV9 to TRBJ2-2, with 10 bases matching TRBD2. The CDR3 consists of 15 residues. The V gene end was trimmed by 6 bases and the J gene end by 2 bases; junction bases not matched to a gene: 4. Looked up from germline, CDR1 is SGDLS and CDR2 is YYNGEE. CDR3 sequence (DNA): TGTGCCAGCACCGGGACTAGCGACAACACCGGGGAGCTGTTTTTT. This translates into CASTGTSDNTGELFF.

About this clonotype: This could be a read error, since a much larger clone is one nucleotide away. J is TRBJ2-1 and V is TRBV30; 10 bases are a match to TRBD1. CDR1 and CDR2 (germline): GTSNPN, SVGIG (reference sequence). This CDR3 comprises 13 residues. The CDR3 coding sequence is TGTACCTGGGACAGGGGAGTTCGCAATGAGCAGTTCTTC. It is translated as CTWDRGVRNEQFF. The whole variable domain, remainder taken from reference TRBV30 and TRBJ2-1, is SQTIHQWPATLVQPVGSPLSLECTVEGTSNPNLYWYRQAAGRGLQLLFYSVGIGQISSEVPQNLSASRPQDRQFILSSKKLLLSDSGFYLCTWDRGVRNEQFFGPGTRLTVL.

This clonotype was detected ten times or more. The rearrangement joins TRBV29-1 to TRBJ1-2; D remains ambiguous. The CDR3 has 10 amino acids. Germline V gene sequence: CDR1 SQVTM, CDR2 ANQGSEA. The V gene lost 4 bases and the J gene lost 6 bases, with 6 bases spanning the gap. CDR3 sequence reads: CSVVLDGYTF. CDR3 nucleotides: TGCAGCGTTGTATTGGATGGCTACACCTTC.

This clonotype is classed as medium-sized. This chain joins TRBV20-1 and TRBJ2-1; D is unclear. V lost 6 bases to trimming and J lost 0 bases, with 15 bases between them. CDR1 and CDR2 from the germline V gene are DFQATT and SNEGSKA (reference sequence). This CDR3 region has 15 residues. The CDR3, as DNA: TGCAGTGCCCCGAAGCCTATCAGCTCCTACAATGAGCAGTTCTTC. Translating gives CSAPKPISSYNEQFF.

The chain carries TRBV2 and TRBJ1-4, with D perhaps TRBD1 (5 bases). V was clipped by 4 bases and J by 10 bases, with 19 bases between them. The CDR3 extends over 15 amino acids. Germline assignment: CDR1 SNHLY and CDR2 FYNNEI. The CDR3 sequence: CASSVFLGGGGKLFF. The CDR3 nucleotides read TGTGCCAGCAGTGTATTCCTTGGGGGTGGTGGAAAACTGTTTTTT.

V and J are TRBV19 and TRBJ1-1, with D unresolved. CDR3 size: 15 residues. From germline, CDR1 is LNHDA and CDR2 SQIVND (reference sequence). The V and J ends lost 6 bases and 0 bases respectively, with 14 bases between them. The CDR3 nucleotides read TGTGCCAGTAGGACTGGGCTTCGTGTGAACACTGAAGCTTTCTTT. As protein: CASRTGLRVNTEAFF.

This clonotype was found many times. This sequence may be a read error, since a much larger clone differs from it by one base. The genes are TRBV29-1 and TRBJ2-2, with unresolved D. From germline, CDR1 is SQVTM and CDR2 ANQGSEA. V was pared by 3 bases and J by 6 bases, with 14 bases between. CDR3 length: 14 amino acids. The CDR3 bases are TGCAGCGTTGAGGCTGATTCCAACGCCGGGGAGCTGTTTTTT. This encodes CSVEADSNAGELFF.

This clonotype appeared many times. The V gene is TRBV19, the J gene TRBJ1-1; TRBD1 aligns across 7 bases. CDR1 and CDR2 from the germline V gene are LNHDA and SQIVND (reference sequence). Trimming removed 4 bases from V and 4 bases from J; junction bases left unmatched: 6. This CDR3 region has 14 residues. DNA of the CDR3: TGTGCCAGTAGTAGAAGGGACAGCTCCACTGAAGCTTTCTTT. Residues: CASSRRDSSTEAFF.

This clonotype is medium-sized within its sample. The rearrangement joins TRBV6-4 to TRBJ2-3, with a tentative D call TRBD1 (6 bases). Germline V gene data show CDR1 as MRHNA and CDR2 as SNTAGT. Trimming removed 4 bases at V and 2 bases at J, with 7 bases between. CDR3 size: 13 residues. This CDR3 is CASSAGDTDTQYF. CDR3 in DNA: TGTGCCAGCAGTGCAGGGGACACAGATACGCAGTATTTT.

This clonotype was seen at least ten times. The V call is TRBV9, the J call TRBJ2-7; 7 bases align to TRBD2. CDR1 SGDLS and CDR2 YYNGEE come from the germline V gene. V lost 0 bases to trimming and J lost 3 bases; unmatched junction nucleotides: 3. The CDR3 totals 14 residues. The CDR3 protein is CASSVGEGRYEQYF. CDR3 nucleotide sequence: TGTGCCAGCAGCGTAGGGGAGGGGCGCTACGAGCAGTACTTC.

This clonotype appeared many times. The V call is TRBV29-1, the J call TRBJ2-1, with D possibly being TRBD2 (5 bases). Germline-derived CDR1 and CDR2 are SQVTM and ANQGSEA. The CDR3 extends over 14 amino acids. V gave up 6 bases and J gave up 0 bases, with 12 bases separating them. CDR3 in amino acids: CSVQEGNSYNEQFF. In DNA, the CDR3 is TGCAGCGTCCAAGAGGGAAACTCCTACAATGAGCAGTTCTTC.

This clonotype was recorded only once. The chain has TRBV24-1 and TRBJ2-3; 11 bases line up with TRBD2. CDR1 KGHDR and CDR2 SFDVKD come from the germline V gene. The CDR3 loop spans 12 amino acids. This chain's CDR3 is CATAIAGGTQYF. Here the CDR3 DNA reads TGTGCAACCGCTATAGCGGGAGGGACGCAGTATTTT.

The chain joins TRBV19 to TRBJ2-1; D is ambiguous. V was pared by 3 bases and J by 5 bases, with 14 bases between. This CDR3 region has 15 residues. The V gene's germline CDR1 is LNHDA and CDR2 SQIVND (reference sequence). CDR3 nucleotide sequence: TGTGCCAGTAGTATTGGCCCCGGACCCCACAATGAGCAGTTCTTC. Translation gives CASSIGPGPHNEQFF.

V and J are TRBV20-1 and TRBJ1-5; 8 bases map to TRBD1. J was trimmed by 3 bases and V by 7 bases; bases with no gene match: 5. Germline loops: CDR1 DFQATT, CDR2 SNEGSKA (reference sequence). The CDR3 runs 13 residues. CDR3 sequence: CSVSGQDNQPQHF. The CDR3 DNA is TGCAGTGTATCGGGACAGGACAATCAGCCCCAGCATTTT.